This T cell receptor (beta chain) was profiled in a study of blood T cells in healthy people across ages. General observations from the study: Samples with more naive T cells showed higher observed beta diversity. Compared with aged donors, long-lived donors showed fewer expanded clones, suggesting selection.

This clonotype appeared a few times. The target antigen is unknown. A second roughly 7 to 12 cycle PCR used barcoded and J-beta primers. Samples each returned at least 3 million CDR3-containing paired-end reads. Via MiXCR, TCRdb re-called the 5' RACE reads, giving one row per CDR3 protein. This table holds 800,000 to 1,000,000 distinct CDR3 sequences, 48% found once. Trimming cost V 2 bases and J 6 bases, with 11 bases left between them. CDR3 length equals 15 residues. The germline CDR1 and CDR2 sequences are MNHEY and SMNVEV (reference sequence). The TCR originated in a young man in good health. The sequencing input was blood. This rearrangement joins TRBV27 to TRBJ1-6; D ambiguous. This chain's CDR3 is CASSLIREVNSPLHF. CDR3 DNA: TGTGCCAGCAGTTTAATCCGGGAAGTTAATTCACCCCTCCACTTT.